A single TCR beta chain is shown here with its context. Its antigen is unknown. Time point here: after neoadjuvant nivolumab, at surgical resection. Method: immunoSEQ multiplex PCR; TCRdb's copy keeps in-frame clones and lacks some. Of 63,000 or so clones listed, approximately 87% were seen once; the top ten hold around 2.8%. This record comes from a study of neoadjuvant anti-PD-1 for oral cavity cancer. Overall study context: Nivolumab at 3 mg/kg was mostly given biweekly, three to four doses, pre-surgery. Broader study findings: PBMC Gini-index clonality exceeded responders' in non-responders post-nivolumab.

V was clipped by 5 bases and J by 2 bases, with 7 bases between them. The CDR3 is 13 amino acids. Germline V gene data show CDR1 as SEHNR and CDR2 as FQNEAQ (reference sequence). The sample was PBMCs, taken after nivolumab (anti-PD-1) treatment. The clonotype comes from a person aged 40 to 85 with oral cavity squamous cell carcinoma. The V and J genes are TRBV7-9 and TRBJ1-3; no definite D call. The CDR3 spells CASSPGAGNTIYF. Here the CDR3 DNA reads TGTGCCAGCAGCCCCGGGGCTGGAAACACCATATATTTT.